The 14 T cell receptor beta chains listed next were all sequenced from one sample in a study of OX40 agonist ivuxolimab in advanced cancers. Assay: immunoSEQ multiplex PCR; the TCRdb copy retains only in-frame clones and omits some. The data hold tens of thousands of clones, with over 75% observed a single time. This material consisted of CD4+ or CD8+ T cells sorted from blood, taken in a trial of the OX40 agonist ivuxolimab. The receptors here all came from an adult with an advanced solid tumor such as melanoma, head and neck, liver or kidney cancer.

This clone appeared a single time. The chain employs TRBV5-1 and TRBJ1-1; D is ambiguous. V was clipped by 3 bases and J by 6 bases, with 12 bases between them. The germline CDR1 and CDR2 sequences are SGHRS and YFSETQ. The length of the CDR3 is 13 residues. The CDR3 sequence is CASSSSNRAEAFF. CDR3 nucleotide sequence: TGCGCCAGCAGCTCGTCCAACCGGGCTGAAGCTTTCTTT.

The chain combines TRBV10-3 with TRBJ2-7; TRBD2 is a possible D gene (6 bases). The V and J ends lost 11 bases and 7 bases respectively, with 18 bases between them. The CDR3 is made up of 12 amino acids. Germline CDR1 and CDR2: ENHRY and SYGVKD. CDR3 sequence: CAVGSGLKEQYF. In nucleotides, the CDR3 is TGTGCCGTAGGTAGCGGTCTTAAGGAGCAGTACTTC.

The V call is TRBV2, the J call TRBJ1-5; 11 bases line up with TRBD1. Trimming cost V 1 base and J 6 bases; bases outside gene matches: 2. The CDR3 length is 15 residues. Per germline, CDR1 SNHLY and CDR2 FYNNEI. This CDR3 is CASSEVGTGGQPQHF. The CDR3 DNA reads TGTGCCAGCAGTGAAGTCGGGACAGGGGGTCAGCCCCAGCATTTT.

The sample holds a few counts of this clone. This chain connects TRBV5-6 to TRBJ2-7; D is uncertain. V lost 0 bases to trimming and J lost 3 bases, with 7 bases between them. Germline CDR1 reads SGHDT; CDR2 reads YYEEEE. The CDR3 is 13 residues long. The CDR3 loop is CASSLGHLYEQYF. The CDR3 bases are TGTGCCAGCAGCTTGGGGCATCTCTACGAGCAGTACTTC.

The gene calls are TRBV19 and TRBJ1-2; no definite D call. The germline V and J ends were trimmed by 2 bases and 6 bases, with 10 bases remaining between them. Germline loops: CDR1 LNHDA, CDR2 SQIVND (reference sequence). This CDR3 region has 13 residues. CDR3 in amino acids: CASSIRADNGYTF. The CDR3 DNA reads TGTGCCAGTAGTATACGGGCCGACAATGGCTACACCTTC.

J is TRBJ1-5 and V is TRBV27, with D maybe TRBD1 (6 bases). Trimming removed 3 bases at V and 9 bases at J, with 18 bases between. Germline loops: CDR1 MNHEY, CDR2 SMNVEV (reference sequence). This CDR3 has 15 amino acids. CDR3 sequence: CASSFRGGGGWPQHF. The CDR3 DNA sequence: TGTGCCAGCAGTTTCAGAGGGGGGGGTGGGTGGCCCCAGCATTTT.

This chain uses TRBV10-1 with TRBJ2-7; D may be TRBD1 (6 bases). Per the germline V gene, CDR1 is WNHNN and CDR2 is SYGVQD (reference sequence). The germline V and J ends were trimmed by 6 bases and 4 bases, with 10 bases remaining between them. This CDR3 is built from 12 residues. The CDR3: CASSDGQYEQYF. The CDR3, as DNA: TGCGCCAGCAGCGACGGACAGTACGAGCAGTACTTC.

The chain is built from TRBV28 and TRBJ1-2; tentatively, D is TRBD1 (5 bases). CDR1 MDHEN and CDR2 SYDVKM come from the germline V gene. Trimming pared 11 bases from V and 3 bases from J, leaving 19 bases between. This CDR3 is built from 14 residues. CDR3 sequence (DNA): TGTGCCGCAAGGGGTGGAGGGACCCACTATGGCTACACCTTC. Protein sequence: CAARGGGTHYGYTF.

The gene calls are TRBV30 and TRBJ2-3; unclear D gene. V lost 7 bases and J 4 bases, leaving 18 bases between the germline ends. This CDR3 spans 14 amino acids. Germline CDR1 and CDR2: GTSNPN and SVGIG (reference sequence). CDR3 coding DNA: TGTGCCTTGACTTCTTTGGCGGAGTCAGATACGCAGTATTTT. Protein: CALTSLAESDTQYF.

This sequence joins TRBV6-1 and TRBJ2-5, with D possibly called TRBD1 or TRBD2 (5 bases each). The CDR3 loop spans 16 amino acids. Per the germline V gene, CDR1 is MNHNS and CDR2 is SASEGT. The germline V and J ends were trimmed by 1 base and 5 bases, with 17 bases remaining between them. CDR3 region: CASSEGVGGWGETQYF. The CDR3 DNA is TGTGCCAGCAGTGAAGGGGTCGGCGGATGGGGGGAGACCCAGTACTTC.

This chain links TRBV6-1 with TRBJ2-5; 13 bases are a match to TRBD2. Germline V gene lookup returns CDR1 MNHNS and CDR2 SASEGT. The CDR3 spans 15 residues. V lost 6 bases and J lost 4; bases outside the gene matches: 5. The CDR3 DNA sequence: TGTGCCAGCAGATGGACTAGCGGGAGCCTAGAGACCCAGTACTTC. Translation gives CASRWTSGSLETQYF.

V usage is TRBV28 and J usage is TRBJ2-7; 11 bases fit TRBD1. Trimming cost V 7 bases and J 2 bases; bases outside gene matches: 10. The length of the CDR3 is 16 residues. Germline lookup yields CDR1 MDHEN and CDR2 SYDVKM. The CDR3 DNA reads as TGTGCCAGCAACCCGCCTCCGGGACAGGGGGCCTACGAGCAGTACTTC. Translating gives CASNPPPGQGAYEQYF.

The chain couples TRBV27 to TRBJ1-4; D is ambiguous. This CDR3 comprises 17 residues. V lost 4 bases and J lost 8, with 23 bases in between. Germline CDR1 reads MNHEY; CDR2 reads SMNVEV (reference sequence). CDR3 protein: CASSSLVSPTTREKLFF. The CDR3 DNA sequence: TGTGCCAGCAGTTCCTTAGTCAGTCCCACCACAAGAGAAAAACTGTTTTTT.

The rearrangement uses TRBV18 and TRBJ1-3; 7 nucleotides agree with TRBD1. The CDR3 has 16 amino acids. The ends lost 3 bases at V and 0 bases at J; junction bases unmatched: 5. From germline, CDR1 is KGHSH and CDR2 LQKENI. The CDR3 loop is CASSPTTGNSGNTIYF. The CDR3, as DNA: TGTGCCAGCTCACCGACGACAGGGAACTCTGGAAACACCATATATTTT.